A selection of T cell receptor beta chains follows, all from one sample in a study of T cells expressing NK-cell markers. TCRdb re-called the 5' RACE reads and shows each CDR3 protein once, DNA omitted. The repertoire table contains some 150,000 distinct CDR3 sequences. The sequencing input was blood T cells: a sorted CD56 or NKG2C T cell subset, CD4+ or CD8+ T cells, or bulk PBMC T cells (not recorded which). These receptors all come from a woman between 45 and 65 years old in good health. Each CDR3 is given with its conserved first and last residue. The order of the fields is J gene, V gene, CDR3 protein.

j_gene: TRBJ2-3
v_gene: TRBV4-2
CDR3aa: CASSQDLGAADTQYF

j_gene: TRBJ2-3
v_gene: TRBV11-2
CDR3aa: CASSSGYTDTQYF

j_gene: TRBJ2-7
v_gene: TRBV7-6
CDR3aa: CASSPHPARDNSYEQYF

j_gene: TRBJ1-5
v_gene: TRBV21-1
CDR3aa: CASSTGSQPQHF

j_gene: TRBJ2-2
v_gene: TRBV2
CDR3aa: CASSGLIWGIPGELFF

j_gene: TRBJ2-7
v_gene: TRBV5-4
CDR3aa: CASSFLPTYEQYF

j_gene: TRBJ2-1
v_gene: TRBV6-1
CDR3aa: CASSDLADLNSYNEQFF

j_gene: TRBJ1-5
v_gene: TRBV10-3
CDR3aa: CAISELEGPWQPQHF

j_gene: TRBJ2-2
v_gene: TRBV18
CDR3aa: CASPGTANTGELFF

j_gene: TRBJ2-2
v_gene: TRBV29-1
CDR3aa: CSVVSRDRGTGELFF

j_gene: TRBJ2-1
v_gene: TRBV19
CDR3aa: CASSWVGEQFF

j_gene: TRBJ2-1
v_gene: TRBV5-1
CDR3aa: CASSGSGRAANEQFF

j_gene: TRBJ2-7
v_gene: TRBV27
CDR3aa: CASSSSVGGEQYF

j_gene: TRBJ2-1
v_gene: TRBV6-5
CDR3aa: CASSPGLAGVGQFF

j_gene: TRBJ2-3
v_gene: TRBV10-3
CDR3aa: CAISESLAGDTQYF

j_gene: TRBJ2-5
v_gene: TRBV15
CDR3aa: CATSTRDRQETQYF

j_gene: TRBJ1-1
v_gene: TRBV15
CDR3aa: CATSRDLGASSEAFF

j_gene: TRBJ2-1
v_gene: TRBV7-6
CDR3aa: CASSLYPGRDEQFF

j_gene: TRBJ2-1
v_gene: TRBV7-3
CDR3aa: CASSLGPPRGDEQFF

j_gene: TRBJ2-1
v_gene: TRBV7-3
CDR3aa: CASSLDPSGSYNEQFF

j_gene: TRBJ1-2
v_gene: TRBV7-9
CDR3aa: CASSGTVLDYGYTF

j_gene: TRBJ2-6
v_gene: TRBV20-1
CDR3aa: CSARDPVGANVLTF

j_gene: TRBJ2-7
v_gene: TRBV9
CDR3aa: CASSAGAAVVTYEQYF

j_gene: TRBJ2-4
v_gene: TRBV4-1
CDR3aa: CASSQDRGAKNIQYF

j_gene: TRBJ2-1
v_gene: TRBV2
CDR3aa: CATSTSDSYNEQFF

j_gene: TRBJ2-2
v_gene: TRBV7-9
CDR3aa: CASSDVSGRRNTGELFF

j_gene: TRBJ2-3
v_gene: TRBV2
CDR3aa: CASREGTGSTDTQYF

j_gene: TRBJ2-7
v_gene: TRBV20-1
CDR3aa: CSAETGAALNEQYF

j_gene: TRBJ2-3
v_gene: TRBV3-1
CDR3aa: CASSQKLVYDTQYF

j_gene: TRBJ2-5
v_gene: TRBV6-5
CDR3aa: CASSYRRRGETQYF

j_gene: TRBJ2-2
v_gene: TRBV20-1
CDR3aa: CSARDSEGSSGRPGELFF

j_gene: TRBJ1-3
v_gene: TRBV24-1
CDR3aa: CATSDGNTIYF

j_gene: TRBJ2-3
v_gene: TRBV2
CDR3aa: CASSVVGTSTDTQYF

j_gene: TRBJ1-1
v_gene: TRBV6-5
CDR3aa: CASSYSRTANTEAFF

j_gene: TRBJ2-1
v_gene: TRBV11-2
CDR3aa: CASSLGWREPYNEQFF

j_gene: TRBJ2-5
v_gene: TRBV29-1
CDR3aa: CSVEGPGPQETQYF

j_gene: TRBJ1-1
v_gene: TRBV27
CDR3aa: CASTPIFGGEAFF

j_gene: TRBJ2-2
v_gene: TRBV24-1
CDR3aa: CATSERDRGITGELFF

j_gene: TRBJ2-3
v_gene: TRBV24-1
CDR3aa: CATGLGLNTDTQYF

j_gene: TRBJ1-1
v_gene: TRBV27
CDR3aa: CASTLGAGMNTEAFF

j_gene: TRBJ2-7
v_gene: TRBV4-1
CDR3aa: CASSPNVGGSYEQYF

j_gene: TRBJ2-1
v_gene: TRBV6-5
CDR3aa: CASRPGLGAYNEQFF